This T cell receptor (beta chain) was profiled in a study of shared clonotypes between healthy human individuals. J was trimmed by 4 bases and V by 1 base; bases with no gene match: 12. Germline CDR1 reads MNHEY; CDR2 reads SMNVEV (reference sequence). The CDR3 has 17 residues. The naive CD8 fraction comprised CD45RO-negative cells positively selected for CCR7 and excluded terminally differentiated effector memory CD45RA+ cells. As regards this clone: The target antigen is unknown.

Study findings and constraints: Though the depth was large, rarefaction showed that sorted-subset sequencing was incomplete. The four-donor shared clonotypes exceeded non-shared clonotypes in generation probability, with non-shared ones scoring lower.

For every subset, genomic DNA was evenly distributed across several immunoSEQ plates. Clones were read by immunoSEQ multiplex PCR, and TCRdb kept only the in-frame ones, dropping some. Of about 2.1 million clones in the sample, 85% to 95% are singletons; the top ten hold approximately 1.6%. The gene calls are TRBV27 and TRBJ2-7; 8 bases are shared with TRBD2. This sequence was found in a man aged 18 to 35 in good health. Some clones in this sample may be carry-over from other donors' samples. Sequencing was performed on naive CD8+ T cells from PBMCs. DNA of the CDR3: TGTGCCAGCAGTTTATACAGCGGTCGGGCTAGCGGGTACGAGCAGTACTTC. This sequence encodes CASSLYSGRASGYEQYF.